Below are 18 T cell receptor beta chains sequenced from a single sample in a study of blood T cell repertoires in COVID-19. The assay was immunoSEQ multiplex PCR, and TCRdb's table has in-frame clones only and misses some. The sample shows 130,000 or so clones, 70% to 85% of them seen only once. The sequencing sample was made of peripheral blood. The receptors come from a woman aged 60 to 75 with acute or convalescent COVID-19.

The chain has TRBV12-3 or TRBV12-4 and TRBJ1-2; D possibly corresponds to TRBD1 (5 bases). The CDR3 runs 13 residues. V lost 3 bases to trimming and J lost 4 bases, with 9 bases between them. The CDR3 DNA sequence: TGTGCCAGCAGTTTGGCTGGGGCCTATGGCTACACCTTC. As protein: CASSLAGAYGYTF.

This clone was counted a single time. CDR3 in DNA: TGTGCCAGCAGCTTAGAAGGCAGGGGGCGATTAAGCTACACCTTC. It translates to CASSLEGRGRLSYTF. V and J are TRBV7-9 and TRBJ1-2, with 8 positions matching TRBD1. V was clipped by 1 base and J by 9 bases; unmatched bases: 10. Germline V lookup: CDR1 SEHNR, CDR2 FQNEAQ (reference sequence). CDR3 size: 15 residues.

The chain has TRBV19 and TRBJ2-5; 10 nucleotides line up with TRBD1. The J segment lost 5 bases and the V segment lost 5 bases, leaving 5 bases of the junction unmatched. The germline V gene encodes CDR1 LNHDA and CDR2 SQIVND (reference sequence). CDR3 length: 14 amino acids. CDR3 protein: CASSADRGRETQYF. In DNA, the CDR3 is TGTGCCAGTAGTGCGGACAGGGGGAGGGAGACCCAGTACTTC.

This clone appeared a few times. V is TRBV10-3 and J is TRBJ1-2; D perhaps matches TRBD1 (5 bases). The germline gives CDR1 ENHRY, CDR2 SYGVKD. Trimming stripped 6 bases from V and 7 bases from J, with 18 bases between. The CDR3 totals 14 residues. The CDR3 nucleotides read TGTGCCATCAGGGTGAACGAAGGGGCCTCTGGCTACACCTTC. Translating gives CAIRVNEGASGYTF.

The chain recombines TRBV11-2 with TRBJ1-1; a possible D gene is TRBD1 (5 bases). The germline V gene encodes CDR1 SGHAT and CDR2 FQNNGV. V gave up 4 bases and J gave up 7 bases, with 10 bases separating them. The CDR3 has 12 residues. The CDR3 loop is CASSSLGHEAFF. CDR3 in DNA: TGTGCCAGCAGCTCCTTGGGGCATGAAGCTTTCTTT.

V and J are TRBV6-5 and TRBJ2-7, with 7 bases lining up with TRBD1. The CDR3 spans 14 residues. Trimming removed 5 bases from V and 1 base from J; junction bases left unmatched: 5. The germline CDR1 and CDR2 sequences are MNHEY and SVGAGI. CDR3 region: CASSLRDSSYEQYF. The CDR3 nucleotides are TGTGCCAGCAGTCTCCGGGACAGTTCCTACGAGCAGTACTTC.

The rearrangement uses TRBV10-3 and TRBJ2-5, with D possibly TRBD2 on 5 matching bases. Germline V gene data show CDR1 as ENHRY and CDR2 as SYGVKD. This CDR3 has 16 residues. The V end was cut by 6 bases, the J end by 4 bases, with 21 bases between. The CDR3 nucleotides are TGTGCCATCAGAAACGGACTCGAGGGATATTCAGAGACCCAGTACTTC. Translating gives CAIRNGLEGYSETQYF.

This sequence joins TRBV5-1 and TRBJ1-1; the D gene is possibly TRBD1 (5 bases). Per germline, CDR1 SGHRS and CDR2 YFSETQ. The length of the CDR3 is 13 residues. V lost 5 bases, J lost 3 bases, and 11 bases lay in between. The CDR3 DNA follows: TGCGCCAGCAGATACAGGCCGGACACTGAAGCTTTCTTT. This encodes CASRYRPDTEAFF.

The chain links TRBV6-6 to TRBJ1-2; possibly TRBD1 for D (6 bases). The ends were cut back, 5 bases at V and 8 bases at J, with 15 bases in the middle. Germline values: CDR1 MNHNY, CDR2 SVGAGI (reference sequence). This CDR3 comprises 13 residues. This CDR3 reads CASSLQGTIGYTF. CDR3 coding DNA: TGTGCCAGCAGTCTACAGGGAACGATCGGCTACACCTTC.

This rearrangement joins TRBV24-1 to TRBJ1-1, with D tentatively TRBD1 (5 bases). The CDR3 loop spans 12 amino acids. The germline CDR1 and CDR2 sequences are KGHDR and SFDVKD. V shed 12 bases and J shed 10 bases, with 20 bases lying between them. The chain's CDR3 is CASALVGGGAFF. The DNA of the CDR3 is TGTGCCTCCGCTCTTGTGGGGGGGGGAGCTTTCTTT.

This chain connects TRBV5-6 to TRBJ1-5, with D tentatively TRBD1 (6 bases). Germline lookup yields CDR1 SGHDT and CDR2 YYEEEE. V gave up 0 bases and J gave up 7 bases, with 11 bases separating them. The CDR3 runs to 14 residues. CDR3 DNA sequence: TGTGCCAGCAGCTTGGGGGGGCTCCGGCAGCCCCAGCATTTT. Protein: CASSLGGLRQPQHF.

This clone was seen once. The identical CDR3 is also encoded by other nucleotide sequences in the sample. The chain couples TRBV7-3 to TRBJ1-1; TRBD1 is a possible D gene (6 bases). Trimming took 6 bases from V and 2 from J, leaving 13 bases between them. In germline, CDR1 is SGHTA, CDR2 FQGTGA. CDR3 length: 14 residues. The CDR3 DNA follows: TGTGCCAGCAGTCCGGGACACCAAAACACTGAAGCTTTCTTT. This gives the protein CASSPGHQNTEAFF.

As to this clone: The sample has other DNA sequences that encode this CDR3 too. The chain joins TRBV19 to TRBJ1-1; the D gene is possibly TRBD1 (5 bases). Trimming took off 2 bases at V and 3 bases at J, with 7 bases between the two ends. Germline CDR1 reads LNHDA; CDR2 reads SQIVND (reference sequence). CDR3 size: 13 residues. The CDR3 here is CASSISGDTEAFF. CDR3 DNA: TGTGCCAGTAGTATATCGGGGGACACTGAAGCTTTCTTT.

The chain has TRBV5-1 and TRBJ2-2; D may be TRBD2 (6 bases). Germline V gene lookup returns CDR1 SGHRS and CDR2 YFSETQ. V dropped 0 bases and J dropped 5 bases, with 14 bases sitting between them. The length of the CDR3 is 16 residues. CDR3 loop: CASSLAPRRDTGELFF. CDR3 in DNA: TGCGCCAGCAGCTTGGCACCGAGGCGGGATACCGGGGAGCTGTTTTTT.

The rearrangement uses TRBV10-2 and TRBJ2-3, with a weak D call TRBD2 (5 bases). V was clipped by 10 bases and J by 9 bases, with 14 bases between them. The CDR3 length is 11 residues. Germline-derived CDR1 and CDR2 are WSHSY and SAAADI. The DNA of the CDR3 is TGCGCCACTTCGTCAACGGGAACGCAGTATTTT. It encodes CATSSTGTQYF.

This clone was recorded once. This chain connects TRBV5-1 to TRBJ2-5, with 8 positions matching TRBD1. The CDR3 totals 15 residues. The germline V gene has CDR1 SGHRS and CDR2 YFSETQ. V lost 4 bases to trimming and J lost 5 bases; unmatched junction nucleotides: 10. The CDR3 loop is CASSTGTGGGETQYF. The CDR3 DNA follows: TGCGCCAGCAGCACGGGGACAGGAGGTGGGGAGACCCAGTACTTC.

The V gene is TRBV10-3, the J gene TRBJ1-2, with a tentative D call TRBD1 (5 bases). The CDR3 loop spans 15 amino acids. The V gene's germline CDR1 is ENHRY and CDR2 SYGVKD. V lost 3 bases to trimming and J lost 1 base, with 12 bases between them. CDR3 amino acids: CAISDRVGDNYGYTF. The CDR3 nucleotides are TGTGCCATCAGTGATAGGGTAGGGGATAACTATGGCTACACCTTC.

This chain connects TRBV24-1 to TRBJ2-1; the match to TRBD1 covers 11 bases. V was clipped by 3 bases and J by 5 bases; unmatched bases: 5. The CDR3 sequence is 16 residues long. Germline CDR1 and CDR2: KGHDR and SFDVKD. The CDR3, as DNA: TGTGCCACCAGTGATCCGGGACAGGGGGATCACAATGAGCAGTTCTTC. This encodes CATSDPGQGDHNEQFF.